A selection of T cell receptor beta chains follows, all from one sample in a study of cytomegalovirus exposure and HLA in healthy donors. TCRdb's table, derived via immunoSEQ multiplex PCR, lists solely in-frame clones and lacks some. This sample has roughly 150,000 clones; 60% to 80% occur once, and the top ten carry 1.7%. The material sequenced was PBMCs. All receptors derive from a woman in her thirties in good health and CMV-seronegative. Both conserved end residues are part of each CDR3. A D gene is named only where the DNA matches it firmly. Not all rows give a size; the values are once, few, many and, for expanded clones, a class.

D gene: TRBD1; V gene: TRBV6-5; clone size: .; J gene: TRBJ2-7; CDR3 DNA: TGTGCCAGCAGTTCGCCGGGACAGTGGGACTACGAGCAGTACTTC; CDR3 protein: CASSSPGQWDYEQYF
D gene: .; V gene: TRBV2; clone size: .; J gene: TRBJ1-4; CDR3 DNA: TGTGCCAGCAGGGGGGGTACAGGAATACAAGAAAAACTGTTTTTT; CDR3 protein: CASRGGTGIQEKLFF
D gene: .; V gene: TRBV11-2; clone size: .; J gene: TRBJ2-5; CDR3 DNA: TGTGCCAGCAGCCCCACGCTATACCAAGAGACCCAGTACTTC; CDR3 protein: CASSPTLYQETQYF
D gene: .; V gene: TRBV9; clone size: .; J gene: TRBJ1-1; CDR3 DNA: TGTGCCAGCAGCGAAGAGGTTTTCACTGAAGCTTTCTTT; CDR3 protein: CASSEEVFTEAFF
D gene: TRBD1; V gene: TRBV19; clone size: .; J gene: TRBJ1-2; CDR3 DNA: TGTGCCGCCCACGCGGGGACAGCTAACTATGGCTACACCTTC; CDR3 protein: CAAHAGTANYGYTF
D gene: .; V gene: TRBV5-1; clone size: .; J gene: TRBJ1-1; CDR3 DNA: TGCGCCAGCAGCTTCGGGGATACTGAAGCTTTCTTT; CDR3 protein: CASSFGDTEAFF
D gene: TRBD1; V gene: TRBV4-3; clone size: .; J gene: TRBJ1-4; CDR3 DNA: TGCGCCAGCAGCCAAGAGGGACAGGGAGCAGTTGAAAAACTGTTTTTT; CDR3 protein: CASSQEGQGAVEKLFF
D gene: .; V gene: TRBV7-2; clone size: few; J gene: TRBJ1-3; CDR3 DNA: TGTGCCAGCAGCTTATTGGGGGGAGCGGGAAACACCATATATTTT; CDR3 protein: CASSLLGGAGNTIYF
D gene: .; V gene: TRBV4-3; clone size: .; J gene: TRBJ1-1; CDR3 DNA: TGCGCCAGCAGCCAAGTGCAGGGTCGGCACACTGAAGCTTTCTTT; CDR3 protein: CASSQVQGRHTEAFF
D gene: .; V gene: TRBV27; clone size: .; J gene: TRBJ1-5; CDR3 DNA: TGTGCCAGCAGTCGGGCGGGGGCGCTTGGCCAGCCCCAGCATTTT; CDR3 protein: CASSRAGALGQPQHF
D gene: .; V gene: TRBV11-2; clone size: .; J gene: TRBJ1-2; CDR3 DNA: TGTGCCAGCAGCTTAGGGCGGGGGCTCTATGGCTACACCTTC; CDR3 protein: CASSLGRGLYGYTF
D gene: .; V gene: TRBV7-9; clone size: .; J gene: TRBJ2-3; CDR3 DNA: TGTGCCAGCAGCTTAAACATACCCCCAGATACGCAGTATTTT; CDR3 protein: CASSLNIPPDTQYF
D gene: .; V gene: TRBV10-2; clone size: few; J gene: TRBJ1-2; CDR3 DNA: TGCGCCAGCAGTGAGGACAGCTATGGCTACACCTTC; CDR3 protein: CASSEDSYGYTF
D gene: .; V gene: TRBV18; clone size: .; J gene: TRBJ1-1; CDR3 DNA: TGTGCCAGCTCACCACATCCGGGGAACACTGAAGCTTTCTTT; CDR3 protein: CASSPHPGNTEAFF
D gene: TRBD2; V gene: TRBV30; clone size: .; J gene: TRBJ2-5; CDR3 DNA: TGTGCCTGGAGTCAAACCGGGACTACCTTAAGAGAGACCCAGTACTTC; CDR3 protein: CAWSQTGTTLRETQYF
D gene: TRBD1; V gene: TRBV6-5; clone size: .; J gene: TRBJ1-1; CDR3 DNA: TGTGCCAGCAGTGACAGGGTTTTGAACACTGAAGCTTTCTTT; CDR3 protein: CASSDRVLNTEAFF
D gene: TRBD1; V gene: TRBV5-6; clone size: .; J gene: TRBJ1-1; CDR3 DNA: TGTGCCAGCCCCCCGGACAGGATCAACACTGAAGCTTTCTTT; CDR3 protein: CASPPDRINTEAFF
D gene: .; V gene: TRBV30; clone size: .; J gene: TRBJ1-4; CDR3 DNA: TGTGCCTGGAGCGACCGGACCGGGACATCGTATGAAAAACTGTTTTTT; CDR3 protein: CAWSDRTGTSYEKLFF
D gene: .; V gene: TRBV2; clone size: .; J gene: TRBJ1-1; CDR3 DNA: TGTGCCAGCAGTGAGCAGGGGAGAGCTTTCTTT; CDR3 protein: CASSEQGRAFF
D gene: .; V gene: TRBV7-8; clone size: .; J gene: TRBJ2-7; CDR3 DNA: TGTGCCACCCTAGGGGCAGGGGACTACGAGCAGTACTTC; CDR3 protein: CATLGAGDYEQYF
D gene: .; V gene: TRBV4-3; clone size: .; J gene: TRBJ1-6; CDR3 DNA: TGCGCCAGCAGCCAAGATTCCCGGACCAGGGGTTCACCCCTCCACTTT; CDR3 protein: CASSQDSRTRGSPLHF
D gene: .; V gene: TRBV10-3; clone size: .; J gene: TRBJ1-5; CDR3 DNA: TGTGCCATCAGGGGAGAAACAGGGATCAATCAGCCCCAGCATTTT; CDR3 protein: CAIRGETGINQPQHF
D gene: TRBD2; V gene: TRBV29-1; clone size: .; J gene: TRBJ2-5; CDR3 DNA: TGCAGCGTCCCCCCGGGGGGGTCCGGAGAGACCCAGTACTTC; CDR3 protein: CSVPPGGSGETQYF
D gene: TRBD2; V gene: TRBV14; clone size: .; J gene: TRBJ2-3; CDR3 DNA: TGTGCCAGCAGCCGATTTAGCGGGGGGGAGCAGTATTTT; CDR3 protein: CASSRFSGGEQYF
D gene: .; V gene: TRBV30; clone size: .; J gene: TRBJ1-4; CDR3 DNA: TGTGCCTGGAACTCACCCGGCAGGGCTTCGTCCTTACTAAATGAAAAACTGTTTTTT; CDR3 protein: CAWNSPGRASSLLNEKLFF
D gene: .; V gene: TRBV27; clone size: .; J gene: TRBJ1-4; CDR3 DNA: TGTGCCAGCAGTTTAATTACAGGAACAACTAATGAAAAACTGTTTTTT; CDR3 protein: CASSLITGTTNEKLFF
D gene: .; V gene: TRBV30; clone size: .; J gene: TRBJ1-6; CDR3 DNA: TGTGCCGGGACCGGACAACGTAATTCACCCCTCCACTTT; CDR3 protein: CAGTGQRNSPLHF
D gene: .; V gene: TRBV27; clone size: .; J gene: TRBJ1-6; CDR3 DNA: TGTGCCAGCAGTCTAAATAGGGGTGGTAATTCACCCCTCCACTTT; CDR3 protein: CASSLNRGGNSPLHF
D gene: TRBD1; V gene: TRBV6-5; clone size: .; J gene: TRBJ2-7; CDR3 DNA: TGTGCCAGCAGTTACCTCGGGACAGGGGCCGACGAGCAGTACTTC; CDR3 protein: CASSYLGTGADEQYF
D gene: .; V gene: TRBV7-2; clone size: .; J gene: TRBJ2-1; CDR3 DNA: TGTGCCAGCAGCTGGGGGGGGGCCAACAATGAGCAGTTCTTC; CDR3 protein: CASSWGGANNEQFF
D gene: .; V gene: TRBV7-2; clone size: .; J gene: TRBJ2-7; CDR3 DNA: TGTGCCAGCAGCTTAGGGGGGCCGGGAGAGCAGTACTTC; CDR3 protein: CASSLGGPGEQYF